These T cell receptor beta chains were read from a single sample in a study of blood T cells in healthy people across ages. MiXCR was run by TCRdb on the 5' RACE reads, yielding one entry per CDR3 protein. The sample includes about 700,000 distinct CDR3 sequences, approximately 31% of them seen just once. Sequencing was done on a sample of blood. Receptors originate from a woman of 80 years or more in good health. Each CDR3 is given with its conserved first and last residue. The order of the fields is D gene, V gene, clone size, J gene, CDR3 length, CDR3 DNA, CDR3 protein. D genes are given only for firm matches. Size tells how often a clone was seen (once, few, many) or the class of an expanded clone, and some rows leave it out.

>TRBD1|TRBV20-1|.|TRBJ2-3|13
TGCAGTGCTCCGGGACAGGCAGCAGATACGCAGTATTTT
CSAPGQAADTQYF
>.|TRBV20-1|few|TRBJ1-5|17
TGCAGTGCTAGAGATCGGGCTCCGAGGAAGGGCAATCAGCCCCAGCATTTT
CSARDRAPRKGNQPQHF
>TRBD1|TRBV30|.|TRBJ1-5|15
TGTGCCTGGAGTTTAGGGCAGGGGGGCAATCAGCCCCAGCATTTT
CAWSLGQGGNQPQHF
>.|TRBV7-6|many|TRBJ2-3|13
TGTGCCAGCAGCTTAGGAATCACAGATACGCAGTATTTT
CASSLGITDTQYF
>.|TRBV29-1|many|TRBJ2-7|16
TGCAGCGTTGAAGAAGCGGCCTCAGACCGGCCCTACGAGCAGTACTTC
CSVEEAASDRPYEQYF
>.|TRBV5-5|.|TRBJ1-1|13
TGTGCCAGCAGCTGGGACGTCGTCGGAGGAGCTTTCTTT
CASSWDVVGGAFF
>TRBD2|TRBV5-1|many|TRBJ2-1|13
TGCGCCAGTCAAACCGGGACTAGCAATGAGCAGTTCTTC
CASQTGTSNEQFF
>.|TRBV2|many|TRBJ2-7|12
TGTGCCAGCAGCCCTCAGGGAGACGAGCAGTACTTC
CASSPQGDEQYF
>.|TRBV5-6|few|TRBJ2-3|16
TGTGCCAGCAGCTCGGTTACACAGGGTGGTCGAGATACGCAGTATTTT
CASSSVTQGGRDTQYF
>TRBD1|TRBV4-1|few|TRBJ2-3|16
TGCGCCAGCAGCCAGCTGCCGGGACAGGGGAGAGATACGCAGTATTTT
CASSQLPGQGRDTQYF
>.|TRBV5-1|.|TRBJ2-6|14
TGCGCCAGCGCCGGCCTATCTGGGGCCAACGTCCTGACTTTC
CASAGLSGANVLTF
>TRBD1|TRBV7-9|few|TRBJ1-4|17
TGTGCCAGCAGCCTAGCCGGGACAGGGGGCTTTGGTGAAAAACTGTTTTTT
CASSLAGTGGFGEKLFF
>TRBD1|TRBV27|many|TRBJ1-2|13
TGTGCCAGCAGTTTCAGGGGGTTTGGTGGCTACACCTTC
CASSFRGFGGYTF
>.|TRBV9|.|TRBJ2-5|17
TGTGCCAGCAGCGTAGGGGGTGGGTCAGTGAGTCAAGAGACCCAGTACTTC
CASSVGGGSVSQETQYF
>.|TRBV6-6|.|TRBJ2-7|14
TGTGCCAGCAGAGAGGATGGGCCATCTAATGAGCAGTACTTC
CASREDGPSNEQYF
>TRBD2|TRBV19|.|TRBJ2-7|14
TGTGCCAGTAGTAGCAGCGGGGTCTCCTACGAGCAGTACTTC
CASSSSGVSYEQYF
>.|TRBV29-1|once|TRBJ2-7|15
TGCAGCGTTGATCCCCCAGAACGGAGGGGGTACGAGCAGTACTTC
CSVDPPERRGYEQYF
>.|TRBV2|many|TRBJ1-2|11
TGTGCCAGCAGTGGACCCTCGGGCTACACCTTC
CASSGPSGYTF
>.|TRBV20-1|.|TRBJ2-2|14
TGCAGTGCTGAATTGGGGTCCGACACCGGGGAGCTGTTTTTT
CSAELGSDTGELFF
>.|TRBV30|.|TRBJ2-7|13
TGTGCCTGGAAGGTCGGAGGGTCCTACGAGCAGTACTTC
CAWKVGGSYEQYF
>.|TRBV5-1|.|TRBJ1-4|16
TGCGCCAGCAGCCAGACAGGCGTCTTTTCTAATGAAAAACTGTTTTTT
CASSQTGVFSNEKLFF
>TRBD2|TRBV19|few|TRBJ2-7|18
TGTGCCAGTAGTATACAACTAGCGGGGGGGAATTCCTACAATGAGCAGTACTTC
CASSIQLAGGNSYNEQYF
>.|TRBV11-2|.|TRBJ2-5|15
TGTGCCAGCAGCGCCTTGACTAGTCTCAAGGGGACCCAGTACTTC
CASSALTSLKGTQYF
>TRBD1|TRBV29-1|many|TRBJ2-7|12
TGCAGCGTACGCCGGGACAGCTACGAGCAGTACTTC
CSVRRDSYEQYF
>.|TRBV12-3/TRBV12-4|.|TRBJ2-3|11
TGTGCCAGAACCCGGACAGATGCGCAGTATTTT
CARTRTDAQYF
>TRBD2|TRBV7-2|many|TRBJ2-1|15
TGTGCCAGCAGCATTAGCGGGGGCCCGTACAATGAGCAGTTCTTC
CASSISGGPYNEQFF
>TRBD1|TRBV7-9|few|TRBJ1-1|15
TGTGCCAGCAGCGTCCCGGGACAGGACAACACTGAAGCTTTCTTT
CASSVPGQDNTEAFF